This T cell receptor beta chain was profiled in a study of blood T cell repertoires in COVID-19. Overall study: Sources were T cells, B-cell-depleted T cells, or PBMCs; the material itself was cDNA or gDNA.

Generated by immunoSEQ multiplex PCR, the TCRdb table keeps only in-frame clones and is missing some. The sample lists roughly 400,000 clones, 85% to 90% occurring once. This clone was seen a handful of times. The V gene lost 0 bases and the J gene lost 8 bases, with 19 bases spanning the gap. The CDR3 has 17 residues. CDR1 and CDR2 (germline): MGHRA, YSYEKL. Enrollees, about 18 to 89 years old, lived in fewer than 25 US areas. Donors of Cohort 3 who recovered were those that had two negative PCRs, clearance, or symptom resolution. The rearrangement uses TRBV4-1 and TRBJ1-4, with D perhaps matching TRBD1 (6 bases). The source is a woman aged 45-65 years who had recovered from COVID-19. Sequencing was carried out using PBMCs or T cells enriched from blood (not recorded which). CDR3 protein: CASSQDRIEGDGEKLFF. DNA for the CDR3: TGCGCCAGCAGCCAAGATCGAATAGAGGGGGACGGGGAAAAACTGTTTTTT.